The rows below give T cell receptor beta chains drawn from one sample of a study of T cell repertoires in cytomegalovirus infection. TCRdb passed the reads through MiXCR, listing each CDR3 protein once. Altogether 200,000 to 300,000 distinct CDR3 sequences are present, 9.1% being singletons, with the ten largest covering more than 13%. What was sequenced was PBMCs. The receptors originated from a human donor in good health (CMV status not recorded). Some clones in this sample may be carry-over from other donors' samples. The CDR3 runs from the conserved cysteine through the conserved F or W. D genes are given only for firm matches. Rows may omit the clone size; those that give it use once, few, many or a size class.

d_gene: .
abundance: few
j_gene: TRBJ1-1
v_gene: TRBV28
CDR3aa: CASSSASSGHNEAFF
CDR3nt: TGTGCCAGCAGCTCCGCCTCCTCGGGACATAATGAAGCTTTCTTT

d_gene: .
abundance: many
j_gene: TRBJ1-5
v_gene: TRBV4-3
CDR3aa: CASSQVLGVSNQPQHF
CDR3nt: TGCGCCAGCAGCCAAGTTTTGGGGGTGAGCAATCAGCCCCAGCATTTT

d_gene: .
abundance: .
j_gene: TRBJ1-4
v_gene: TRBV28
CDR3aa: CASSFESNEKLFF
CDR3nt: TGTGCCAGCAGTTTCGAATCAAATGAAAAACTGTTTTTT

d_gene: TRBD1
abundance: few
j_gene: TRBJ2-3
v_gene: TRBV5-5
CDR3aa: CASSLRGPGTGTGDTQYF
CDR3nt: TGTGCCAGCAGCCTGAGGGGGCCCGGGACAGGGACGGGAGATACGCAGTATTTT

d_gene: TRBD1
abundance: many
j_gene: TRBJ1-1
v_gene: TRBV7-9
CDR3aa: CASSLDRGFMNTEAFF
CDR3nt: TGTGCCAGCAGCTTAGACAGGGGATTTATGAACACTGAAGCTTTCTTT

d_gene: TRBD1
abundance: once
j_gene: TRBJ1-4
v_gene: TRBV20-1
CDR3aa: CSARATGGKEKLFF
CDR3nt: TGCAGTGCTAGGGCGACAGGGGGTAAAGAAAAACTGTTTTTT

d_gene: TRBD2
abundance: few
j_gene: TRBJ2-3
v_gene: TRBV5-1
CDR3aa: CASSPPLVAGGRDTQYF
CDR3nt: TGCGCCAGCAGTCCTCCCCTAGTAGCGGGAGGGCGAGATACGCAGTATTTT

d_gene: TRBD1
abundance: many
j_gene: TRBJ1-6
v_gene: TRBV19
CDR3aa: CASSSRTGGNNSPLHF
CDR3nt: TGTGCCAGTAGTTCCCGGACAGGGGGTAATAATTCACCCCTCCACTTT

d_gene: TRBD2
abundance: many
j_gene: TRBJ2-4
v_gene: TRBV7-2
CDR3aa: CASSQNPTTSGQNIQYF
CDR3nt: TGTGCCAGCAGCCAAAACCCAACCACTAGCGGGCAAAACATTCAGTACTTC

d_gene: .
abundance: many
j_gene: TRBJ1-2
v_gene: TRBV7-2
CDR3aa: CASSPRGGNGYTF
CDR3nt: TGTGCCAGCAGCCCTCGGGGGGGAAATGGCTACACCTTC

d_gene: .
abundance: .
j_gene: TRBJ1-5
v_gene: TRBV24-1
CDR3aa: CATSESTGSNQPQHF
CDR3nt: TGTGCCACCAGTGAATCGACAGGATCCAATCAGCCCCAGCATTTT

d_gene: .
abundance: few
j_gene: TRBJ2-6
v_gene: TRBV2
CDR3aa: CAVRGSGGANVLTF
CDR3nt: TGTGCCGTCAGGGGATCGGGGGGGGCCAACGTCCTGACTTTC

d_gene: .
abundance: .
j_gene: TRBJ1-3
v_gene: TRBV12-3/TRBV12-4
CDR3aa: CASSLQAAAGNTIYF
CDR3nt: TGTGCCAGCAGTTTACAGGCCGCGGCTGGAAACACCATATATTTT

d_gene: TRBD2
abundance: .
j_gene: TRBJ2-1
v_gene: TRBV6-6
CDR3aa: CASSFSSGSGNEQFF
CDR3nt: TGTGCCAGCAGTTTCTCCAGCGGGAGTGGGAATGAGCAGTTCTTC

d_gene: .
abundance: many
j_gene: TRBJ1-2
v_gene: TRBV7-2
CDR3aa: CASSFFRDSSYGYTF
CDR3nt: TGTGCCAGCAGCTTCTTCCGGGACTCAAGCTATGGCTACACCTTC

d_gene: TRBD1
abundance: .
j_gene: TRBJ2-5
v_gene: TRBV7-2
CDR3aa: CASSTRGRRETQYF
CDR3nt: TGTGCCAGCAGCACAAGGGGGCGGCGGGAGACCCAGTACTTC

d_gene: TRBD1
abundance: .
j_gene: TRBJ1-4
v_gene: TRBV29-1
CDR3aa: CSIMGQGLEKLFF
CDR3nt: TGCAGCATTATGGGACAGGGTCTTGAAAAACTGTTTTTT

d_gene: TRBD1
abundance: many
j_gene: TRBJ2-1
v_gene: TRBV28
CDR3aa: CASDGGQGINEQFF
CDR3nt: TGTGCCAGCGATGGGGGACAGGGAATCAATGAGCAGTTCTTC

d_gene: TRBD1
abundance: many
j_gene: TRBJ2-6
v_gene: TRBV20-1
CDR3aa: CSASDGTGLSGANVLTF
CDR3nt: TGCAGTGCTAGCGACGGGACAGGCCTCTCTGGGGCCAACGTCCTGACTTTC

d_gene: TRBD2
abundance: many
j_gene: TRBJ2-1
v_gene: TRBV7-2
CDR3aa: CASSSPSGGRYNEQFF
CDR3nt: TGTGCCAGCAGCTCCCCTAGCGGGGGGAGGTACAATGAGCAGTTCTTC

d_gene: TRBD2
abundance: many
j_gene: TRBJ2-7
v_gene: TRBV7-2
CDR3aa: CASSPGGTHHPYEQYF
CDR3nt: TGTGCCAGCAGCCCGGGGGGGACACACCATCCCTACGAGCAGTACTTC

d_gene: .
abundance: many
j_gene: TRBJ1-1
v_gene: TRBV5-1
CDR3aa: CASSKGSSIMNTEAFF
CDR3nt: TGCGCCAGCAGCAAGGGTTCCTCGATCATGAACACTGAAGCTTTCTTT

d_gene: .
abundance: .
j_gene: TRBJ2-3
v_gene: TRBV6-8
CDR3aa: CASRATDTQYF
CDR3nt: TGTGCCAGCAGGGCAACAGATACGCAGTATTTT

d_gene: .
abundance: many
j_gene: TRBJ1-4
v_gene: TRBV27
CDR3aa: CASSSTSSGGKLFF
CDR3nt: TGTGCCAGCAGTTCCACATCAAGTGGGGGAAAACTGTTTTTT

d_gene: .
abundance: many
j_gene: TRBJ1-6
v_gene: TRBV7-2
CDR3aa: CASSLGGPYNSPLHF
CDR3nt: TGTGCCAGCAGCTTAGGAGGGCCCTATAATTCACCCCTCCACTTT

d_gene: .
abundance: few
j_gene: TRBJ1-1
v_gene: TRBV7-2
CDR3aa: CASSFWGRGNTEAFF
CDR3nt: TGTGCCAGCAGCTTCTGGGGGCGAGGGAACACTGAAGCTTTCTTT

d_gene: .
abundance: many
j_gene: TRBJ1-2
v_gene: TRBV6-6
CDR3aa: CASSYSAVLDGYTF
CDR3nt: TGTGCCAGCAGTTACTCGGCAGTATTGGATGGCTACACCTTC

d_gene: .
abundance: many
j_gene: TRBJ2-1
v_gene: TRBV7-2
CDR3aa: CASSPRTLSPNEQFF
CDR3nt: TGTGCCAGCAGCCCCCGTACCCTTAGCCCCAATGAGCAGTTCTTC

d_gene: .
abundance: .
j_gene: TRBJ1-2
v_gene: TRBV19
CDR3aa: CASIASLLGNGYTF
CDR3nt: TGTGCCAGTATCGCTTCCCTACTGGGGAATGGCTACACCTTC

d_gene: .
abundance: many
j_gene: TRBJ2-7
v_gene: TRBV7-2
CDR3aa: CASSPTWTQVEQYF
CDR3nt: TGTGCCAGCAGCCCGACTTGGACCCAGGTAGAGCAGTACTTC

d_gene: TRBD1
abundance: .
j_gene: TRBJ1-1
v_gene: TRBV29-1
CDR3aa: CSVQGATEAFF
CDR3nt: TGCAGCGTGCAGGGGGCCACTGAAGCTTTCTTT

d_gene: TRBD1
abundance: many
j_gene: TRBJ2-7
v_gene: TRBV6-6
CDR3aa: CASSYSGQGGNYEQYF
CDR3nt: TGTGCCAGCAGTTACTCGGGACAGGGAGGAAACTACGAGCAGTACTTC

d_gene: TRBD2
abundance: few
j_gene: TRBJ2-1
v_gene: TRBV6-1
CDR3aa: CASRGTSGTTGEQFF
CDR3nt: TGTGCCAGCAGGGGGACTAGCGGGACGACTGGTGAGCAGTTCTTC

d_gene: .
abundance: .
j_gene: TRBJ1-1
v_gene: TRBV28
CDR3aa: CASSLGGEAFF
CDR3nt: TGTGCCAGCAGTTTAGGGGGTGAAGCTTTCTTT

d_gene: TRBD2
abundance: .
j_gene: TRBJ2-7
v_gene: TRBV20-1
CDR3aa: CSPGLAGTYEQYF
CDR3nt: TGCAGTCCAGGACTAGCGGGGACCTACGAGCAGTACTTC

d_gene: .
abundance: many
j_gene: TRBJ2-3
v_gene: TRBV7-2
CDR3aa: CASSPPGLRTDTQYF
CDR3nt: TGTGCCAGCAGCCCCCCGGGACTCCGCACAGATACGCAGTATTTT

d_gene: .
abundance: many
j_gene: TRBJ1-5
v_gene: TRBV7-2
CDR3aa: CASSLEESSNQPQHF
CDR3nt: TGTGCCAGCAGCTTAGAGGAGTCGAGCAATCAGCCCCAGCATTTT

d_gene: TRBD2
abundance: once
j_gene: TRBJ2-7
v_gene: TRBV20-1
CDR3aa: CSARSGRAGEQYF
CDR3nt: TGCAGTGCTAGGTCCGGGAGGGCCGGCGAGCAGTACTTC

d_gene: .
abundance: many
j_gene: TRBJ1-5
v_gene: TRBV6-6
CDR3aa: CASSYQGANQPQHF
CDR3nt: TGTGCCAGCAGCTATCAGGGAGCCAATCAGCCCCAGCATTTT

d_gene: .
abundance: .
j_gene: TRBJ1-1
v_gene: TRBV10-2
CDR3aa: CASGVMGLRDTEAFF
CDR3nt: TGCGCCAGCGGAGTGATGGGACTTCGGGACACTGAAGCTTTCTTT

d_gene: .
abundance: many
j_gene: TRBJ1-1
v_gene: TRBV7-2
CDR3aa: CASSRREGTNTEAFF
CDR3nt: TGTGCCAGCAGCCGCAGGGAAGGGACGAACACTGAAGCTTTCTTT

d_gene: TRBD1
abundance: many
j_gene: TRBJ2-2
v_gene: TRBV7-2
CDR3aa: CASSLSGQGVMRTGELFF
CDR3nt: TGTGCCAGCAGCTTATCAGGACAGGGAGTGATGCGCACCGGGGAGCTGTTTTTT

d_gene: TRBD1
abundance: many
j_gene: TRBJ2-1
v_gene: TRBV19
CDR3aa: CASTTGGTGGNEQFF
CDR3nt: TGTGCCAGTACCACCGGAGGGACAGGGGGCAATGAGCAGTTCTTC

d_gene: TRBD1
abundance: .
j_gene: TRBJ1-2
v_gene: TRBV7-2
CDR3aa: CASSQGQVRGYTF
CDR3nt: TGTGCCAGCAGCCAAGGACAGGTCAGAGGCTACACCTTC

d_gene: TRBD1
abundance: few
j_gene: TRBJ1-5
v_gene: TRBV20-1
CDR3aa: CSASRGTGDSNQPQHF
CDR3nt: TGCAGTGCTAGTAGGGGGACAGGTGATAGCAATCAGCCCCAGCATTTT

d_gene: .
abundance: .
j_gene: TRBJ2-5
v_gene: TRBV14
CDR3aa: CASSQAPSPQETQYF
CDR3nt: TGTGCCAGCAGCCAAGCGCCTAGCCCACAAGAGACCCAGTACTTC

d_gene: .
abundance: many
j_gene: TRBJ2-5
v_gene: TRBV12-3/TRBV12-4
CDR3aa: CASSLGAQETQYF
CDR3nt: TGTGCCAGCAGTTTAGGGGCACAAGAGACCCAGTACTTC

d_gene: TRBD1
abundance: few
j_gene: TRBJ1-2
v_gene: TRBV19
CDR3aa: CASRSQGALTNGYTF
CDR3nt: TGTGCCAGTAGGAGTCAGGGGGCACTAACTAACGGCTACACCTTC

d_gene: TRBD2
abundance: many
j_gene: TRBJ2-1
v_gene: TRBV4-3
CDR3aa: CASSFSTSSGAVTHEQFF
CDR3nt: TGCGCCAGCAGCTTCAGTACGTCTAGCGGGGCTGTAACGCATGAGCAGTTCTTC